The 26 T cell receptor beta chains presented below share a single source sample, sequenced in a study of blood T cell repertoires in COVID-19. Some clones are missing from TCRdb's copy, which holds only in-frame ones; the method was immunoSEQ multiplex PCR. The data contain roughly 40,000 clones, around 85% of them singletons. Sequencing was performed on peripheral blood. These receptors were collected from a human donor in a cohort sampled during active COVID-19.

This clone has only a few counts. The chain is built from TRBV7-9 and TRBJ1-3; possibly TRBD1 for D (6 bases). This CDR3 has 15 amino acids. V was shortened by 4 bases and J by 4 bases, with 14 bases between the two germline ends. The germline gives CDR1 SEHNR, CDR2 FQNEAQ (reference sequence). The CDR3 bases are TGTGCCAGCAGCTCCAGATTGGACAGAGGAAACACCATATATTTT. This encodes CASSSRLDRGNTIYF. The full variable domain, with the rest looked up from reference TRBV7-9 and TRBJ1-3, is DTGVSQNPRHKITKRGQNVTFRCDPISEHNRLYWYRQTLGQGPEFLTYFQNEAQLEKSRLLSDRFSAERPKGSFSTLEIQRTEQGDSAMYLCASSSRLDRGNTIYFGEGSWLTVV.

The rearrangement joins TRBV6-5 to TRBJ1-6; D unclear. From germline, CDR1 is MNHEY and CDR2 SVGAGI. This CDR3 has 14 amino acids. Trimming removed 6 bases at V and 5 bases at J, with 11 bases between. The CDR3 reads CASRTSGHNSPLHF. The CDR3 nucleotides read TGTGCCAGCAGGACCTCAGGCCATAATTCACCCCTCCACTTT.

V is TRBV6-5 and J is TRBJ2-3; D might be TRBD2 (5 bases). The CDR3 is 15 amino acids. Germline CDR1 MNHEY, CDR2 SVGAGI. Trimming removed 7 bases at V and 2 bases at J, with 16 bases between. The CDR3 loop reads CASTTPGLLTDTQYF. For the CDR3, the DNA is TGTGCCAGCACCACCCCCGGACTCCTCACAGATACGCAGTATTTT.

This sequence joins TRBV18 and TRBJ2-2; 12 bases line up with TRBD1. Losses at the gene ends were 4 bases for V and 7 bases for J; bases not matched to a gene: 10. Germline CDR1 KGHSH, CDR2 LQKENI. CDR3 length: 17 amino acids. This CDR3 is CASSRTGTGGSNGELFF. CDR3 coding DNA: TGTGCCAGCTCACGCACCGGGACAGGGGGCTCGAACGGGGAGCTGTTTTTT.

This chain connects TRBV6-5 to TRBJ2-7, with 7 bases identical to TRBD1. Germline values: CDR1 MNHEY, CDR2 SVGAGI. The length of the CDR3 is 12 residues. Trimming removed 2 bases from V and 7 bases from J; junction bases left unmatched: 2. Here the CDR3 reads CASSYEGAEQYF. As DNA, the CDR3 is TGTGCCAGCAGTTACGAGGGGGCTGAGCAGTACTTC.

The V call is TRBV2, the J call TRBJ1-2, with D possibly being TRBD1 (6 bases). CDR1 and CDR2 from the germline V gene are SNHLY and FYNNEI. The CDR3 consists of 14 residues. The ends were cut back, 4 bases at V and 8 bases at J, with 17 bases in the middle. CDR3 sequence reads: CASSATDRFGGYTF. The CDR3 bases are TGTGCCAGCAGTGCGACCGACAGGTTCGGAGGCTACACCTTC.

In its sample, this clone ranks as medium-sized. The V gene is TRBV27, the J gene TRBJ1-5; D possibly corresponds to TRBD1 (6 bases). Between the trimmed V and J ends, which lost 0 bases and 7 bases, there was a span of 13 bases. CDR1 MNHEY and CDR2 SMNVEV come from the germline V gene (reference sequence). The CDR3 spans 15 residues. The CDR3 DNA sequence: TGTGCCAGCAGTTTATCCGGCATGGGGGCACAGCCCCAGCATTTT. It specifies CASSLSGMGAQPQHF.

The V and J genes are TRBV7-8 and TRBJ2-7, with D tentatively TRBD1 (5 bases). V was cut by 10 bases and J by 2 bases, with 21 bases left in between. Germline-derived CDR1 and CDR2 are SGHVS and FQNEAQ. The CDR3 covers 15 residues. The CDR3 region has the DNA TGTGCCATCGCAAGCAGGGTTTCTTCTACCTACGAGCAGTACTTC. This encodes CAIASRVSSTYEQYF. The full variable domain, completed using reference TRBV7-8 and TRBJ2-7, is GAGVSQSPRYKVAKRGQDVALRCDPISGHVSLFWYQQALGQGPEFLTYFQNEAQLDKSGLPSDRFFAERPEGSVSTLKIQRTQQEDSAVYLCAIASRVSSTYEQYFGPGTRLTVT.

This chain links TRBV7-2 with TRBJ2-1, with 14 bases matching TRBD2. The CDR3 contains 16 residues. Losses at the gene ends were 6 bases for V and 9 bases for J; bases not matched to a gene: 10. Germline CDR1 and CDR2: SGHTA and FQGNSA. CDR3 coding DNA: TGTGCCAGCAGTTTCACCGGGACTAGCGGGGGACCTGAGCAGTTCTTC. Protein: CASSFTGTSGGPEQFF.

This sequence joins TRBV11-1 and TRBJ2-7; TRBD1 matches 7 bases. Germline CDR1 and CDR2: SGHAT and FQDESV (reference sequence). V lost 8 bases to trimming and J lost 2 bases; unmatched junction nucleotides: 9. The length of the CDR3 is 14 residues. In DNA, the CDR3 is TGTGCCAGCCGACGCAGGACAGGCCCCTACGAGCAGTACTTC. Translation: CASRRRTGPYEQYF.

The gene calls are TRBV5-1 and TRBJ2-1; TRBD1 aligns across 9 bases. Germline CDR1 and CDR2: SGHRS and YFSETQ. The junction had 4 bases not matched to a gene; V was cut back by 4 bases and J by 2 bases. The CDR3 runs to 15 residues. The chain's CDR3 is CASSTRDRAYNEQFF. CDR3 DNA sequence: TGCGCCAGCAGCACCCGGGACAGGGCCTACAATGAGCAGTTCTTC.

The chain links TRBV7-2 to TRBJ2-1, with 13 positions matching TRBD2. CDR3 length: 15 amino acids. Germline V lookup: CDR1 SGHTA, CDR2 FQGNSA. The trim removed 4 bases at V and 10 bases at J, leaving 7 bases unmatched. Written as DNA, the CDR3 is TGTGCCAGCAGCTCGGGCGGACTAGCGGGGGCCGAGCAGTTCTTC. Translating gives CASSSGGLAGAEQFF.

V usage is TRBV28 and J usage is TRBJ2-3; the match to TRBD2 covers 8 bases. The CDR3 has 14 residues. CDR1 is MDHEN and CDR2 is SYDVKM in the germline V gene. V gave up 3 bases and J gave up 3 bases; unmatched junction bases: 2. The CDR3 sequence is CASSFLAGTDTQYF. In DNA, the CDR3 is TGTGCCAGCAGTTTTTTAGCGGGGACAGATACGCAGTATTTT.

The chain links TRBV5-1 to TRBJ1-1; perhaps TRBD1 as D (5 bases). The CDR3 has 13 amino acids. V shed 4 bases and J shed 5 bases, with 12 bases lying between them. Germline-derived CDR1 and CDR2 are SGHRS and YFSETQ. CDR3 bases: TGCGCCAGCAGCACCACTACAGGTACTGAAGCTTTCTTT. It is translated as CASSTTTGTEAFF.

V usage is TRBV4-1 and J usage is TRBJ1-4; unclear D gene. Trimming pared 0 bases from V and 11 bases from J, leaving 16 bases between. Germline assignment: CDR1 MGHRA and CDR2 YSYEKL. This CDR3 has 15 residues. The DNA of the CDR3 is TGCGCCAGCAGCCAAGATCTGGTCGTGGGGAGGAAACTGTTTTTT. Amino acid sequence: CASSQDLVVGRKLFF.

J is TRBJ1-5 and V is TRBV5-1; 7 bases agree with TRBD1. The CDR3 is made up of 15 amino acids. The germline CDR1 and CDR2 sequences are SGHRS and YFSETQ. V gave up 4 bases and J gave up 2 bases; unmatched junction bases: 6. The CDR3 nucleotides read TGCGCCAGCAGCGGTGGTACAGGGGGCAATCAGCCCCAGCATTTT. Translated, it gives CASSGGTGGNQPQHF.

The gene calls are TRBV5-1 and TRBJ2-2, with D unclear. Per germline, CDR1 SGHRS and CDR2 YFSETQ. The CDR3 loop spans 15 amino acids. Trimming removed 0 bases at V and 0 bases at J, with 6 bases between. The CDR3 reads CASSLDIPNTGELFF. The CDR3 nucleotides read TGCGCCAGCAGCTTGGACATCCCGAACACCGGGGAGCTGTTTTTT.

This chain joins TRBV14 and TRBJ1-1, with D unresolved. Per the germline V gene, CDR1 is SGHDN and CDR2 is FVKESK. Trimming shortened V by 2 bases and J by 0 bases, and 10 bases separated the two germline ends. The CDR3 spans 15 residues. The CDR3 protein is CASSQPGLMNTEAFF. The CDR3 DNA reads TGTGCCAGCAGCCAACCGGGGTTAATGAACACTGAAGCTTTCTTT.

V gene TRBV5-1 combines with J gene TRBJ2-7; 9 bases agree with TRBD1. The CDR3 sequence is 16 residues long. The ends lost 1 base at V and 5 bases at J; junction bases unmatched: 10. Germline CDR1 is SGHRS and CDR2 is YFSETQ. The CDR3 loop reads CASSLRGDREGNEQYF. In nucleotides, the CDR3 is TGCGCCAGCAGCTTGAGAGGGGACAGGGAGGGAAACGAGCAGTACTTC.

The gene calls are TRBV5-4 and TRBJ2-1, with 9 bases lining up with TRBD1. The V and J ends lost 7 bases and 5 bases, in that order; junction bases with no gene match: 16. Germline-derived CDR1 and CDR2 are SGHNT and YYREEE (reference sequence). This CDR3 has 17 amino acids. The CDR3 spells CASSPYPTGQGNNEQFF. CDR3 DNA: TGTGCCAGCTCCCCTTACCCCACTGGACAGGGGAACAATGAGCAGTTCTTC.

The V call is TRBV9, the J call TRBJ2-2; weak D call: TRBD2 (6 bases). Germline CDR1 reads SGDLS; CDR2 reads YYNGEE. The CDR3 spans 16 residues. The V end lost 2 bases, the J end lost 1 base, and 12 bases lay between the germline ends. CDR3 loop: CASSVRELLNTGELFF. The CDR3 DNA sequence: TGTGCCAGCAGCGTCCGGGAGTTACTGAACACCGGGGAGCTGTTTTTT.

Comment on this clone: Without the conserved terminal phenylalanine or tryptophan, this CDR3 likely stems from a read error. The limits of the CDR3 on the DNA are not certain, so only TCRdb's listed CDR3 is given. This chain joins TRBV20-1 and TRBJ1-1; TRBD1, as called in the table, went unchecked against the DNA. From its first to its last residue, the CDR3 has 9 amino acids. Germline V CDR1 and CDR2: DFQATT, SNEGSKA (reference sequence). CDR3 region: CSARFDRSY.

In its sample, this clone was seen once. The chain combines TRBV5-1 with TRBJ2-7, with 13 bases lining up with TRBD2. CDR1 and CDR2 (germline): SGHRS, YFSETQ. The length of the CDR3 is 17 residues. The ends lost 4 bases at V and 2 bases at J; junction bases unmatched: 9. The CDR3 DNA is TGCGCCAGCAGCCCTCTGACTAGCGGGGGGTATGCCTACGAGCAGTACTTC. Its translation is CASSPLTSGGYAYEQYF.

The chain links TRBV10-3 to TRBJ1-2; D is ambiguous. Germline CDR1 reads ENHRY; CDR2 reads SYGVKD. The CDR3 runs to 22 residues. Trimming left V 0 bases short and J 2 bases short, with 31 bases between. The CDR3: CAISESMGSGPPSAPPNYGYTF. The CDR3 DNA follows: TGTGCCATCAGTGAGTCAATGGGGAGTGGGCCGCCCTCCGCTCCTCCGAACTATGGCTACACCTTC.

This chain joins TRBV19 and TRBJ2-5; 11 nucleotides match TRBD1. This CDR3 contains 15 residues. Germline CDR1 is LNHDA and CDR2 is SQIVND (reference sequence). Trimming removed 6 bases from V and 2 bases from J; junction bases left unmatched: 5. In nucleotides, the CDR3 is TGTGCCAGTAGGTCGGGACAGGGGGGTCAAGAGACCCAGTACTTC. Its translation is CASRSGQGGQETQYF.

This clone was observed a handful of times. The chain uses TRBV19 and TRBJ2-5; 9 bases are shared with TRBD2. V dropped 5 bases and J dropped 7; count of bases not matched to a gene: 8. The germline V gene has CDR1 LNHDA and CDR2 SQIVND (reference sequence). The CDR3 extends over 14 amino acids. CDR3 residues: CASSQSGGTGTQYF. The CDR3 coding sequence is TGTGCCAGTAGTCAAAGCGGGGGGACGGGGACCCAGTACTTC. The full variable domain, completed using reference TRBV19 and TRBJ2-5, is DGGITQSPKYLFRKEGQNVTLSCEQNLNHDAMYWYRQDPGQGLRLIYYSQIVNDFQKGDIAEGYSVSREKKESFPLTVTSAQKNPTAFYLCASSQSGGTGTQYFGPGTRLLVL.